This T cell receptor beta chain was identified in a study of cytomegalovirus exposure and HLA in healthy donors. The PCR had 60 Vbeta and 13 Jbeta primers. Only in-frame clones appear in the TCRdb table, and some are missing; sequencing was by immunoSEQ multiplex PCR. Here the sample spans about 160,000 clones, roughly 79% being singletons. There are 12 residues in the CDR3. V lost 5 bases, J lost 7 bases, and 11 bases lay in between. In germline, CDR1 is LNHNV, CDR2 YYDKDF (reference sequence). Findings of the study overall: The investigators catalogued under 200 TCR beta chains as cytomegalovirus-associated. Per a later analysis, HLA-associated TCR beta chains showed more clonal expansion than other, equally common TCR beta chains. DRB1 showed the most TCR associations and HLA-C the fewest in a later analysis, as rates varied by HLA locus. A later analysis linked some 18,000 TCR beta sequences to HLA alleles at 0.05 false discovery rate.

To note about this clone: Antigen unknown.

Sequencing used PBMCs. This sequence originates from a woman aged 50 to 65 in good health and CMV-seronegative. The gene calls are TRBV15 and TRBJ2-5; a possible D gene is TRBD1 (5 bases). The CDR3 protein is CATSVGQGTQYF. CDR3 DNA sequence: TGTGCCACCAGCGTTGGTCAGGGGACCCAGTACTTC.